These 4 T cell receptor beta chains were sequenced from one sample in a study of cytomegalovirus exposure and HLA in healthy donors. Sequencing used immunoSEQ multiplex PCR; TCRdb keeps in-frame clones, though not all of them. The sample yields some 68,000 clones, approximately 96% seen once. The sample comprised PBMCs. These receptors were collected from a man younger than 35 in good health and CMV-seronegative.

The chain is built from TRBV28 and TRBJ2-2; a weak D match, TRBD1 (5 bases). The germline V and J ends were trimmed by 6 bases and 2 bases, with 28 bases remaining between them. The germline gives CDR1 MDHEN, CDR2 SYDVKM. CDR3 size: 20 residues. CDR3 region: CASRLSDGARKKGNTGELFF. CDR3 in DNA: TGTGCCAGCAGACTCTCCGATGGGGCGAGAAAGAAGGGCAACACCGGGGAGCTGTTTTTT.

Written as DNA, the CDR3 is TGTGCCAGCAGCCCTGGGGCCGAGATCTATGGCTACACCTTC. Amino acid sequence: CASSPGAEIYGYTF. The rearrangement uses TRBV9 and TRBJ1-2, with D possibly TRBD1 on 5 matching bases. This CDR3 region has 14 residues. Germline V lookup: CDR1 SGDLS, CDR2 YYNGEE. Deletions cut 4 bases from V and 4 bases from J, with 14 bases between.

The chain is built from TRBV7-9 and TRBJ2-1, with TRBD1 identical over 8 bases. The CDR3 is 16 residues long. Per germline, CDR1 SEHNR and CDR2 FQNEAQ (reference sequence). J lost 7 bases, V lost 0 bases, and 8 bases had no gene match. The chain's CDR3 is CASSLALGRGLNEQFF. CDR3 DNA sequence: TGTGCCAGCAGCTTAGCGCTTGGCAGGGGGCTGAATGAGCAGTTCTTC.

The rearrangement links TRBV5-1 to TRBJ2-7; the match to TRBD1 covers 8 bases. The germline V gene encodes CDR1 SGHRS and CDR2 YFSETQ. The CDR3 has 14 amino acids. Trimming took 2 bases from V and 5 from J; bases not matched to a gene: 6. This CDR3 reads CASSFGQGVDEQYF. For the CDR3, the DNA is TGCGCCAGCAGCTTTGGACAGGGAGTGGACGAGCAGTACTTC.